This TCR beta chain was sequenced for a study of T cell repertoires in cytomegalovirus infection. Overall study context: Well-studied HLA-B-restricted epitopes and recently identified HLA-C-restricted epitopes of CMV were both used in the study. Whole-study findings and limits: In two of eight donors, the top clonotype was HLA-C-restricted CMV-specific. Carriers of CMV and the relevant HLA type were discriminated by public TCR beta frequency.

TCRdb independently ran MiXCR on the reads; one entry per CDR3 protein. This table has 110,000 to 150,000 distinct CDR3 sequences, over 30% appearing once. Germline V gives CDR1 ENHRY, CDR2 SYGVKD. The ends were cut back, 7 bases at V and 3 bases at J, with 22 bases in the middle. The CDR3 consists of 16 residues. This clonotype was seen more than once but under ten times. Its cognate antigen is unknown. This clonotype was sampled from a human donor in good health (CMV status not recorded). Some clones in this sample may be carry-over from other donors' samples. The specimen comprised CD8+ T cells from cultured PBMCs, sampled from culture after CMV antigen stimulation. The J gene is TRBJ2-7, the V gene TRBV10-3; the D gene is possibly TRBD1 (6 bases). The CDR3 here is CAIKQSLSTGLYEQYF. The CDR3 bases are TGTGCCATCAAGCAAAGTTTATCGACAGGCCTCTACGAGCAGTACTTC.